Listed below are T cell receptor beta chains from one sample, sequenced in a study of cytomegalovirus exposure and HLA in healthy donors. Repertoires were generated with immunoSEQ multiplex PCR, while TCRdb's copy carries only in-frame clones and drops some. The table has about 200,000 clones, around 79% seen once. The specimen sequenced was PBMCs. The receptors here all came from a girl aged 2 to 9 in good health and CMV-seronegative. Each CDR3 is given with its conserved first and last residue. The D gene is left open where the match is weak. Clone size appears in some rows only: once, few, many, or a class for an expanded clone.

v_call: TRBV19
j_call: TRBJ2-1
d_call: NA
clone_size: NA
cdr3_aa: CASSISSYNEQFF
cdr3_nt: TGTGCCAGTAGTATATCCAGTTACAATGAGCAGTTCTTC

v_call: TRBV7-9
j_call: TRBJ1-4
d_call: NA
clone_size: NA
cdr3_aa: CASSPPGRLNEKLFF
cdr3_nt: TGTGCCAGCAGCCCCCCAGGCAGGCTTAACGAAAAACTGTTTTTT

v_call: TRBV6-6
j_call: TRBJ1-5
d_call: NA
clone_size: NA
cdr3_aa: CASSYLDNRQPQHF
cdr3_nt: TGTGCCAGCAGTTACCTCGACAACCGGCAGCCCCAGCATTTT

v_call: TRBV25-1
j_call: TRBJ2-7
d_call: NA
clone_size: NA
cdr3_aa: CASSEGSISREQYF
cdr3_nt: TGTGCCAGCAGTGAGGGTTCGATATCGAGGGAGCAGTACTTC

v_call: TRBV5-1
j_call: TRBJ2-1
d_call: TRBD2
clone_size: NA
cdr3_aa: CASSLEASGSYNEQFF
cdr3_nt: TGCGCCAGCAGCTTGGAGGCTAGCGGATCCTACAATGAGCAGTTCTTC

v_call: TRBV9
j_call: TRBJ1-4
d_call: NA
clone_size: NA
cdr3_aa: CASSVGGSSNEKLFF
cdr3_nt: TGTGCCAGCAGCGTAGGGGGCAGCTCTAATGAAAAACTGTTTTTT

v_call: TRBV21-1
j_call: TRBJ1-2
d_call: NA
clone_size: NA
cdr3_aa: CARTGRQSYGYTF
cdr3_nt: TGTGCCAGGACAGGGAGGCAGAGCTATGGCTACACCTTC

v_call: TRBV5-1
j_call: TRBJ2-2
d_call: NA
clone_size: NA
cdr3_aa: CASSLEGHPNTGELFF
cdr3_nt: TGCGCCAGCAGCTTGGAGGGACATCCGAACACCGGGGAGCTGTTTTTT

v_call: TRBV7-2
j_call: TRBJ2-1
d_call: TRBD1
clone_size: NA
cdr3_aa: CASTTGQGYNEQFF
cdr3_nt: TGTGCCAGCACCACCGGACAGGGATACAATGAGCAGTTCTTC

v_call: TRBV9
j_call: TRBJ1-6
d_call: NA
clone_size: once
cdr3_aa: CASNARGLENSPLHF
cdr3_nt: TGTGCCAGCAACGCCCGGGGACTTGAGAATTCACCCCTCCACTTT

v_call: TRBV18
j_call: TRBJ1-1
d_call: NA
clone_size: few
cdr3_aa: CASSQAPNTEAFF
cdr3_nt: TGTGCCAGCTCCCAAGCCCCGAACACTGAAGCTTTCTTT

v_call: TRBV29-1
j_call: TRBJ2-1
d_call: TRBD2
clone_size: NA
cdr3_aa: CSGTGTSSSYNEQFF
cdr3_nt: TGCAGCGGAACCGGGACTAGTAGCTCCTACAATGAGCAGTTCTTC

v_call: TRBV4-1
j_call: TRBJ2-1
d_call: TRBD1
clone_size: NA
cdr3_aa: CASRDRQGAIYEQFF
cdr3_nt: TGCGCCAGCAGAGACAGACAGGGGGCGATCTATGAGCAGTTCTTC

v_call: TRBV11-1
j_call: TRBJ2-3
d_call: NA
clone_size: NA
cdr3_aa: CASSLTDTQYF
cdr3_nt: TGTGCCAGCAGCCTCACAGATACGCAGTATTTT

v_call: TRBV23-1
j_call: TRBJ1-2
d_call: NA
clone_size: NA
cdr3_aa: CASSLGGINYGYTF
cdr3_nt: TGCGCCAGCAGTCTTGGGGGCATTAACTATGGCTACACCTTC

v_call: TRBV6-5
j_call: TRBJ2-1
d_call: TRBD2
clone_size: NA
cdr3_aa: CASSPGTTIGGEQFF
cdr3_nt: TGTGCCAGCAGTCCCGGGACTACTATTGGCGGTGAGCAGTTCTTC

v_call: TRBV15
j_call: TRBJ2-7
d_call: NA
clone_size: NA
cdr3_aa: CATSGGRGAQYF
cdr3_nt: TGTGCCACCAGCGGGGGGAGGGGGGCTCAGTACTTC

v_call: TRBV5-6
j_call: TRBJ1-5
d_call: NA
clone_size: NA
cdr3_aa: CASSLGAGASNQPQHF
cdr3_nt: TGTGCCAGCAGCTTGGGGGCAGGCGCCAGCAATCAGCCCCAGCATTTT

v_call: TRBV5-1
j_call: TRBJ2-5
d_call: NA
clone_size: once
cdr3_aa: CASSLAAAGQETQYF
cdr3_nt: TGCGCCAGCAGCTTGGCCGCGGCGGGGCAAGAGACCCAGTACTTC

v_call: TRBV9
j_call: TRBJ1-2
d_call: NA
clone_size: NA
cdr3_aa: CASSAGQGNNYGYTF
cdr3_nt: TGTGCCAGCAGCGCGGGGCAGGGGAATAACTATGGCTACACCTTC